This T cell receptor (beta chain) was captured by sequencing in a study of OX40 agonist ivuxolimab in advanced cancers. Using immunoSEQ multiplex PCR, the repertoire was profiled, and TCRdb retains in-frame clones only, with some absent. The sample includes tens of thousands of clones, approximately 90% of them seen just once. Germline assignment: CDR1 SGHRS and CDR2 YFSETQ. This CDR3 contains 13 residues. Trimming took 2 bases from V and 7 from J, leaving 9 bases between them. The rearrangement joins TRBV5-1 to TRBJ2-2; D is unresolved. The material was CD4+ or CD8+ T cells sorted from blood, obtained in a trial of the OX40 agonist ivuxolimab. The TCR sequence derives from an adult with an advanced solid tumor such as melanoma, head and neck, liver or kidney cancer. In DNA form, the CDR3 reads TGCGCCAGCAGCTTCTCTCTCGGCGGGGAGCTGTTTTTT. This translates into CASSFSLGGELFF.